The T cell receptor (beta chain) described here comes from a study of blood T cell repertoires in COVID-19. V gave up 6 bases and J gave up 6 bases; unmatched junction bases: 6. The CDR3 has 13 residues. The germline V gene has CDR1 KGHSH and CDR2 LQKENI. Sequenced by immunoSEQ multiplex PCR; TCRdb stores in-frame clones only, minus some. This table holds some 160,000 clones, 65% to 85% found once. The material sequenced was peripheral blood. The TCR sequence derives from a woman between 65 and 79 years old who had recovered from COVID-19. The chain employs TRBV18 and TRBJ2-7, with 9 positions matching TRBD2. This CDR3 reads CASSASGKSEQYF. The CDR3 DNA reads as TGTGCCAGCTCGGCTAGCGGGAAATCCGAGCAGTACTTC.